This T cell receptor (beta chain) was documented in a study of vaccination effects on CD4 cells after COVID-19. Note on this clone: Its antigen is still unknown.

Sequencing in the ViraFEST assay came after antigen-specific CD4+ T cells had been expanded with viral peptide pools, which were used to stimulate PBMC. Isolating CD4+ T cells followed approximately 10 days of culture. Among the vaccine recipients, none had a prior SARS-CoV-2 infection, and nucleocapsid antibodies were negative. Assay used: immunoSEQ multiplex PCR; TCRdb lists only in-frame clones, some missing. The table shows about 24,000 clones, with about 74% occurring only once. Sequences were derived from CD4+ T cells from PBMCs cultured with SARS-CoV-2 spike peptides, sampled before COVID-19 vaccination. The receptor's source is a human donor who received a COVID-19 vaccine.

DNA of the CDR3: TGTGCCAGCACCGGACAGGAGAATTCACCCCTCCACTTT. This translates into CASTGQENSPLHF. The rearrangement links TRBV7-9 to TRBJ1-6, with 7 bases aligning to TRBD1. Germline values: CDR1 SEHNR, CDR2 FQNEAQ (reference sequence). This CDR3 comprises 13 residues. Trimming at V came to 7 bases and at J to 7 bases, leaving 4 bases not matched to a gene. The full variable domain, with the rest looked up from reference TRBV7-9 and TRBJ1-6, is DTGVSQNPRHKITKRGQNVTFRCDPISEHNRLYWYRQTLGQGPEFLTYFQNEAQLEKSRLLSDRFSAERPKGSFSTLEIQRTEQGDSAMYLCASTGQENSPLHFGNGTRLTVT.